Each of the 16 T cell receptor beta chains below was sequenced from the same sample in a study of regulatory T cells in long-lasting Graves disease (dated by TCRdb to about 2021). In the paper's terms, the time point label means: newly diagnosed GD, antithyroid drugs for less than 3 months. RNA was extracted from PBMCs in TRIzol for both TCR sequencing and RNA sequencing. Libraries were constructed by multiplex PCR. Sequenced on an Illumina HiSeq 4000. CDR3 regions were amplified by Arm-PCR with iRepertoire HTBI primers to construct TCR beta libraries. Clones were called with MiXCR by TCRdb after fastp trimmed the public reads at Q25, and only in-frame beta chains were retained. Merged by CDR3 protein, the rows form single entries marked with the most common genes and DNA. This sample comprises some 490,000 distinct CDR3 sequences, 9.5% to 15% of them detected only once. The ten biggest clones cover around 9.3% of the sample.

In addition, the sample was reused for a study of T cells in Graves' hyperthyroidism and ophthalmopathy.

Here the sequenced sample was peripheral blood mononuclear cells (PBMCs), taken at new diagnosis, from a patient treated with antithyroid drugs. The receptors were sampled from a woman in her 30s with Graves disease. Donor details come from another sample of the same person, matched by shared clones.

The chain has TRBV6-2 or TRBV6-3 and TRBJ2-1; 7 bases are a match to TRBD2. CDR3 length: 14 amino acids. In germline, CDR1 is MNHEY, CDR2 SVGEGT. The V gene end was trimmed by 7 bases and the J gene end by 4 bases; junction bases not matched to a gene: 7. CDR3 region: CASTLRDYYNEQFF. The DNA of the CDR3 is TGTGCCAGCACCCTCCGGGACTATTACAATGAGCAGTTCTTC.

This chain links TRBV19 with TRBJ2-2; D possibly matches TRBD1 or TRBD2 (6 bases each). This CDR3 has 17 residues. CDR1 LNHDA and CDR2 SQIVND come from the germline V gene (reference sequence). The V gene lost 3 bases and the J gene lost 3 bases, with 17 bases spanning the gap. CDR3 DNA sequence: TGTGCCAGTAGTATTCCCCGGTGGAGGGGGGACACCGGGGAGCTGTTTTTT. This gives the protein CASSIPRWRGDTGELFF.

This clonotype was counted many times. The gene calls are TRBV4-1 and TRBJ1-6; D unclear. Germline V lookup: CDR1 MGHRA, CDR2 YSYEKL. Trimming left V 0 bases short and J 7 bases short, with 4 bases between. CDR3 length: 13 residues. The CDR3 DNA reads as TGCGCCAGCAGCCAAGATGCCAATTCACCCCTCCACTTT. Protein: CASSQDANSPLHF.

This sequence joins TRBV30 and TRBJ1-1; a possible D gene is TRBD1 (5 bases). CDR1 is GTSNPN, CDR2 SVGIG, per germline (reference sequence). Trimming took 6 bases from V and 6 from J, leaving 20 bases between them. The CDR3 is 14 residues long. The CDR3 DNA follows: TGTGCCTGTAATTCCGGGACCGAGATTTCTGAAGCTTTCTTT. It specifies CACNSGTEISEAFF.

This clonotype came up many times. V is TRBV9 and J is TRBJ2-5; 8 bases match TRBD2. CDR3 size: 15 residues. The ends lost 2 bases at V and 5 bases at J; junction bases unmatched: 8. The germline gives CDR1 SGDLS, CDR2 YYNGEE. CDR3 protein: CASSVLRAGVETQYF. DNA of the CDR3: TGTGCCAGCAGCGTTTTGAGAGCGGGAGTCGAGACCCAGTACTTC.

In its sample, this clonotype was seen a few times. The chain links TRBV4-3 to TRBJ2-5; 12 nucleotides agree with TRBD2. V trimming: 0 bases; J trimming: 5 bases; junction bases outside the gene matches: 7. The length of the CDR3 is 17 residues. CDR1 and CDR2 (germline): LGHNA, YSLEER. The CDR3 sequence is CASSQDLLAGGGETQYF. DNA for the CDR3: TGCGCCAGCAGCCAAGATCTACTAGCGGGGGGTGGGGAGACCCAGTACTTC.

Many counts were recorded for this clonotype. The rearrangement links TRBV2 to TRBJ2-7; a possible D gene is TRBD1 (5 bases). This CDR3 comprises 12 residues. Germline CDR1 reads SNHLY; CDR2 reads FYNNEI. V lost 8 bases to trimming and J lost 8 bases, with 16 bases between them. DNA for the CDR3: TGTGCCAGCTCCTTACCCAGGGCCAAGCAGTACTTC. It translates to CASSLPRAKQYF.

As to this clonotype: A read error is possible here, since a much larger clone lies one base away. The rearrangement uses TRBV4-3 and TRBJ1-2; D is unresolved. The CDR3 sequence is 15 residues long. Germline loops: CDR1 LGHNA, CDR2 YSLEER. CDR3 sequence: CAGSQAQRAGYGYTF. The DNA of the CDR3 is TGCGCCGGCAGCCAAGCCCAGAGGGCTGGCTATGGCTACACCTTC.

In its sample, this clonotype was seen many times. The V gene is TRBV12-5, the J gene TRBJ1-1; no clear D gene. The CDR3 sequence is 13 residues long. Germline V gene lookup returns CDR1 LGHNT and CDR2 FRNRAP. Trimming cost V 3 bases and J 7 bases, with 12 bases left between them. The CDR3 here is CASGFGDLREAFF. CDR3 in DNA: TGTGCTAGTGGTTTCGGGGATTTACGTGAAGCTTTCTTT.

This clonotype showed up many times. The chain links TRBV30 to TRBJ1-1, with unresolved D. In germline, CDR1 is GTSNPN, CDR2 SVGIG (reference sequence). Trimming removed 2 bases from V and 5 bases from J, with 6 bases in between. The CDR3 consists of 11 residues. In nucleotides, the CDR3 is TGTGCCTGGAGTTCCCGGACTGAAGCTTTCTTT. This sequence encodes CAWSSRTEAFF.

This clonotype is a singleton in its sample. A single base is all that separates this from a far larger clone, so a read error is likely. The genes are TRBV12-3 or TRBV12-4 and TRBJ2-7; 7 nucleotides match TRBD1. The CDR3 runs to 13 residues. The trim removed 6 bases at V and 7 bases at J, leaving 9 bases unmatched. The CDR3: CASRGQWYNEQYF. In DNA form, the CDR3 reads TGTGCCAGCAGGGGACAGTGGTACAATGAGCAGTACTTC.

This clonotype was picked up many times. The V gene is TRBV29-1, the J gene TRBJ2-1; no clear D. The CDR3 sequence is 9 residues long. Trimming left V 4 bases short and J 8 bases short, with 3 bases between. Germline assignment: CDR1 SQVTM and CDR2 ANQGSEA. CDR3 residues: CSVGHEQFF. Here the CDR3 DNA reads TGCAGCGTTGGCCATGAGCAGTTCTTC.

This clonotype was detected a few times. The chain links TRBV2 to TRBJ1-1, with D perhaps TRBD1 (5 bases). V was trimmed by 6 bases and J by 4 bases, leaving 12 bases between them. CDR1 and CDR2 from the germline V gene are SNHLY and FYNNEI. CDR3 size: 13 residues. Here the CDR3 reads CASRAEGTTEAFF. The CDR3 DNA reads TGTGCCAGCAGAGCCGAAGGGACCACTGAAGCTTTCTTT.

There are many counts of this clonotype. This chain joins TRBV28 and TRBJ1-1; the D is unclear. The CDR3 is 12 residues long. V was pared by 10 bases and J by 4 bases, with 13 bases between. Germline V CDR1 and CDR2: MDHEN, SYDVKM. The CDR3: CAIHPLTTEAFF. CDR3 DNA: TGTGCCATCCACCCTTTGACCACTGAAGCTTTCTTT.

This clonotype was found many times. V usage is TRBV6-2 or TRBV6-3 and J usage is TRBJ1-2, with D hard to call. Germline-derived CDR1 and CDR2 are MNHEY and SVGEGT. This CDR3 spans 13 amino acids. The V gene lost 6 bases and the J gene lost 2 bases, with 10 bases spanning the gap. CDR3 in amino acids: CASSKIHNYGYTF. The CDR3 coding sequence is TGTGCCAGCAGCAAGATTCACAACTATGGCTACACCTTC.

This clonotype was detected many times. V and J are TRBV29-1 and TRBJ2-1; 9 bases map to TRBD2. J gave up 6 bases and V 4 bases, and 10 bases lay outside the gene matches. The CDR3 has 15 amino acids. Germline values: CDR1 SQVTM, CDR2 ANQGSEA. In nucleotides, the CDR3 is TGCAGCGTTGTGCGGGCGGGAGGGCCCTCCAATGAGCAGTTCTTC. This gives the protein CSVVRAGGPSNEQFF.